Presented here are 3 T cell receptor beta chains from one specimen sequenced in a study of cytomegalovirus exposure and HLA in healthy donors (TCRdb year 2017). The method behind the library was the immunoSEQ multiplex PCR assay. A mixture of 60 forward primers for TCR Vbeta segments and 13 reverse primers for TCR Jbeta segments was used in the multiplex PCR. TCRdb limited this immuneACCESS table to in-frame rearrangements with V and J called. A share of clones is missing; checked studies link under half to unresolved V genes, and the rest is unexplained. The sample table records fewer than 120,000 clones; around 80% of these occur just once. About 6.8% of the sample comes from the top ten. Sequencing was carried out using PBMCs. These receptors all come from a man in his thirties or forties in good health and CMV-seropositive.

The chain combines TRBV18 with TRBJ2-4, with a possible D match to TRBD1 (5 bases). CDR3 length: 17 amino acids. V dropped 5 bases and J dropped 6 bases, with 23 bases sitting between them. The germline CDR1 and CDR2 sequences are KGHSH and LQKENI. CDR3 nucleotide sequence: TGTGCCAGCTCAATTCAGGGATCGTCGTATGTGAGAAACATTCAGTACTTC. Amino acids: CASSIQGSSYVRNIQYF.

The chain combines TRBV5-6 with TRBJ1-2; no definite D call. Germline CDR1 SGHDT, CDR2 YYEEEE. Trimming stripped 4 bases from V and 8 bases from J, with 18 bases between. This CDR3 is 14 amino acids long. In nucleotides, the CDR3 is TGTGCCAGCAGCCCCTTTCGGGGATTCGAAGGCTACACCTTC. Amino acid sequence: CASSPFRGFEGYTF.

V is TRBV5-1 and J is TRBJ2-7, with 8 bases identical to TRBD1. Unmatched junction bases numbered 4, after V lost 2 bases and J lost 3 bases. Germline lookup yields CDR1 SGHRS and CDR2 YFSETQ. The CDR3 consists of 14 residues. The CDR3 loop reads CASSLMDRDYEQYF. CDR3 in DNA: TGCGCCAGCAGCTTAATGGACAGGGACTACGAGCAGTACTTC.